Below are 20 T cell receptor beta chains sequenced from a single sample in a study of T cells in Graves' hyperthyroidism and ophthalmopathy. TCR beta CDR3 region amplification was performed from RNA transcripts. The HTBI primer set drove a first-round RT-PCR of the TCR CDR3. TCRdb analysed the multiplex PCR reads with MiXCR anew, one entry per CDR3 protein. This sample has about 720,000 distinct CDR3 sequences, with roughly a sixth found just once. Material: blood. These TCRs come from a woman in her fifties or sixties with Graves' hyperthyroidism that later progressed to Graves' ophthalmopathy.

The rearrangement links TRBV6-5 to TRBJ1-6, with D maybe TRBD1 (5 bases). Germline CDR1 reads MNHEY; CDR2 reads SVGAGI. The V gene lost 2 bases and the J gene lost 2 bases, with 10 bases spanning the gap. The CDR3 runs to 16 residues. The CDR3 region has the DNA TGTGCCAGCAGTTACGGCGGGACGGCCTATAATTCACCCCTCCACTTT. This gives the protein CASSYGGTAYNSPLHF.

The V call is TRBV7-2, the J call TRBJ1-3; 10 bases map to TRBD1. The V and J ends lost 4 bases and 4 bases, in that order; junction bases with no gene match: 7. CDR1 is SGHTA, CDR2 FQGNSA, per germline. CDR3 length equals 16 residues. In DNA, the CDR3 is TGTGCCAGCAGCTCCGGGACAGGGGTGACGGGAAACACCATATATTTT. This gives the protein CASSSGTGVTGNTIYF.

CDR3 residues: CSAEIPGQDSPLHF. In nucleotides, the CDR3 is TGCAGTGCAGAAATTCCGGGACAAGATTCACCCCTCCACTTT. This chain joins TRBV20-1 and TRBJ1-6; a weak D match, TRBD1 (6 bases). Germline values: CDR1 DFQATT, CDR2 SNEGSKA (reference sequence). This CDR3 region has 14 residues. Trimming cost V 6 bases and J 8 bases, with 17 bases left between them.

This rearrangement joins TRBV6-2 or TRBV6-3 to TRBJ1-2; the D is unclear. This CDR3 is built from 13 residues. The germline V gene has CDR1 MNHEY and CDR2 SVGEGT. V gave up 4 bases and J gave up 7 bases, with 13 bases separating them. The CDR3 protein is CASSWPEGGGYTF. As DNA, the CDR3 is TGTGCCAGCAGTTGGCCTGAGGGAGGTGGCTACACCTTC.

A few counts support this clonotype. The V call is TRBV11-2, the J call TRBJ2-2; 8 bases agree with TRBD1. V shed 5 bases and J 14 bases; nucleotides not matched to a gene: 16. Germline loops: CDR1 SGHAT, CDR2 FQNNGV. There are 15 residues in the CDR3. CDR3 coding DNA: TGTGCCAGCAGCGGCCACCTACAGGGGGATGGGGGACTGTTTTTT. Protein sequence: CASSGHLQGDGGLFF.

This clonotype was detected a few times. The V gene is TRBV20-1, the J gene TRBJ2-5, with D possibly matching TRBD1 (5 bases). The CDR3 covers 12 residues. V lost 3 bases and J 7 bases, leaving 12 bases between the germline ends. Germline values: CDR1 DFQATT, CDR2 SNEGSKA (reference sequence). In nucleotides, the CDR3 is TGCAGTGCTAGCCTAAGGGGCGGGACCCAGTACTTC. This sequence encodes CSASLRGGTQYF.

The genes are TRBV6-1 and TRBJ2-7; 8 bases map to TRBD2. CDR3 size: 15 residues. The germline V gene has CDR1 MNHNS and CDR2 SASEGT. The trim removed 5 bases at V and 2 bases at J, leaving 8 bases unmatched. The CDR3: CASSLREGRPYEQYF. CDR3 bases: TGTGCCAGCAGTTTACGGGAGGGGCGCCCCTACGAGCAGTACTTC.

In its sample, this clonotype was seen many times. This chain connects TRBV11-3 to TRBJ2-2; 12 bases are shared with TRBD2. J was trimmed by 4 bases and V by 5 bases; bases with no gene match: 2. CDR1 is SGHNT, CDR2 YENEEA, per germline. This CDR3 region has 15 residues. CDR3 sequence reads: CASSPSGGATGELFF. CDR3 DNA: TGTGCCAGCAGCCCTAGCGGGGGGGCCACCGGGGAGCTGTTTTTT.

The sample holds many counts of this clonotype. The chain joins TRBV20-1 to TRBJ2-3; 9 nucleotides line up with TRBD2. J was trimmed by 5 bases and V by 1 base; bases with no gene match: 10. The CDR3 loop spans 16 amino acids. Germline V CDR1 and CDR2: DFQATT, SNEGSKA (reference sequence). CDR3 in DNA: TGCAGTGCTAGAGGTACAGCGGGGGGACTGAAAGATACGCAGTATTTT. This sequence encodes CSARGTAGGLKDTQYF.

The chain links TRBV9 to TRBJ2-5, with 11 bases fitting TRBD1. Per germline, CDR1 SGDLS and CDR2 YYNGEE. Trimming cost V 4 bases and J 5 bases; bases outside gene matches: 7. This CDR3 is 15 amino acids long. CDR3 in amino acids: CASSTGTGGVETQYF. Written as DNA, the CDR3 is TGTGCCAGCAGCACTGGGACAGGGGGGGTCGAGACCCAGTACTTC. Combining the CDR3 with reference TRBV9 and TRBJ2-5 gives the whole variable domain DSGVTQTPKHLITATGQRVTLRCSPRSGDLSVYWYQQSLDQGLQFLIQYYNGEERAKGNILERFSAQQFPDLHSELNLSSLELGDSALYFCASSTGTGGVETQYFGPGTRLLVL.

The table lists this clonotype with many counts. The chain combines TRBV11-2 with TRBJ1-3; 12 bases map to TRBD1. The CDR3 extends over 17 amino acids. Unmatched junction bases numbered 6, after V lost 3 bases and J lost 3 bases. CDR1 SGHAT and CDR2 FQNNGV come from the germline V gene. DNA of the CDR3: TGTGCCAGCAGCTTCCGGGACAGGGGGCTCAATGGAAACACCATATATTTT. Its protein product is CASSFRDRGLNGNTIYF.

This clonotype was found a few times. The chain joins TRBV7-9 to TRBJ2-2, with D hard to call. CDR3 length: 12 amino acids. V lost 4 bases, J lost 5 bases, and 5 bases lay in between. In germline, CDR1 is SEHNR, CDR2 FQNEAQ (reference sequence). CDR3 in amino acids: CASSSETGELFF. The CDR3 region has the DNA TGTGCCAGCAGCTCCGAGACCGGGGAGCTGTTTTTT.

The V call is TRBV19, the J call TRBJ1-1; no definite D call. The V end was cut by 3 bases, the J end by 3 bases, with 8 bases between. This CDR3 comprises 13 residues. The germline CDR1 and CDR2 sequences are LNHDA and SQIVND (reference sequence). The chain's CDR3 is CASSIDLYTEAFF. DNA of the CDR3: TGTGCCAGTAGTATCGATCTATACACTGAAGCTTTCTTT.

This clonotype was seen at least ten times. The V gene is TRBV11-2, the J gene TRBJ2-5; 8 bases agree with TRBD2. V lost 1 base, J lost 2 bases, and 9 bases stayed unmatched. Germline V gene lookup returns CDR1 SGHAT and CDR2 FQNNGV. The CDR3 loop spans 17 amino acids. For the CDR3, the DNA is TGTGCCAGCAGCTTAGGGAGAGCGGGGGAGCCACAAGAGACCCAGTACTTC. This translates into CASSLGRAGEPQETQYF.

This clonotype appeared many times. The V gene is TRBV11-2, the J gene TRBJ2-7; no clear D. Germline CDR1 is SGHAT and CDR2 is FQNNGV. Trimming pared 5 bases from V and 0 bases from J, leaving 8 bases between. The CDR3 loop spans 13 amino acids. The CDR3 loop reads CASSPPNSYEQYF. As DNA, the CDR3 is TGTGCCAGCAGCCCCCCAAACTCCTACGAGCAGTACTTC.

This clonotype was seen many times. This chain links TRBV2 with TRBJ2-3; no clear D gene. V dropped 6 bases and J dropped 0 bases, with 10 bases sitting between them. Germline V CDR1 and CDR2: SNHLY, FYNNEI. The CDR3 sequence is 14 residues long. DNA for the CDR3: TGTGCCAGCAGGTTCAAAGGTAGCACAGATACGCAGTATTTT. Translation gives CASRFKGSTDTQYF.

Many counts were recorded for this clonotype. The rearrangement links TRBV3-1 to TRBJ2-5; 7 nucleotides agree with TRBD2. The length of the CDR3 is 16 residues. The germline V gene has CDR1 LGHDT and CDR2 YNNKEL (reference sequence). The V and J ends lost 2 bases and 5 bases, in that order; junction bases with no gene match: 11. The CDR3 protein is CASSQSPSGVDETQYF. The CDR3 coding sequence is TGTGCCAGCAGCCAAAGCCCTAGCGGCGTCGATGAGACCCAGTACTTC.

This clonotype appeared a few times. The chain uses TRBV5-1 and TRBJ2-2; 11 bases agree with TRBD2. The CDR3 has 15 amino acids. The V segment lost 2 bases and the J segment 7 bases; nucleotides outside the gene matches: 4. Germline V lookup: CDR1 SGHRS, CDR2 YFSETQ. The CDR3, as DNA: TGCGCCAGCAGCTTTGAACTAGCGGGGGTCGGGGAGCTGTTTTTT. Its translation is CASSFELAGVGELFF.

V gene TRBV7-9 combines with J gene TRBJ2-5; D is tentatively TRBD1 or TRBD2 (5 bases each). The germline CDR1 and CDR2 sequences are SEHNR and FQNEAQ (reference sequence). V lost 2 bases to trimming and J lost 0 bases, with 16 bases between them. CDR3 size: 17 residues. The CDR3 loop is CASSLSAGARYQETQYF. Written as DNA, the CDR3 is TGTGCCAGCAGCTTATCGGCCGGGGCCAGGTACCAAGAGACCCAGTACTTC.

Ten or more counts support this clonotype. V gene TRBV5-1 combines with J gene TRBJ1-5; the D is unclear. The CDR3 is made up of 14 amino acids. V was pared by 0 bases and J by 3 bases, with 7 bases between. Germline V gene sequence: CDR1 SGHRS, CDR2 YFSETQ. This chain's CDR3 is CASSLEGLNQPQHF. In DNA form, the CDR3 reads TGCGCCAGCAGCTTGGAAGGACTCAATCAGCCCCAGCATTTT.